What follows is one T cell receptor beta chain and its context. This specimen comes from a study of cytomegalovirus exposure and HLA in healthy donors. Germline assignment: CDR1 SGDLS and CDR2 YYNGEE. Trimming removed 1 base at V and 7 bases at J, with 15 bases between. This CDR3 spans 14 amino acids. 13 Jbeta primers and 60 Vbeta primers were used for the PCR. Some clones are missing from TCRdb's copy, which holds only in-frame ones; the method was immunoSEQ multiplex PCR. The sample has around 60,000 clones, about three quarters seen once; the top ten hold nearly 25%. The TCR originated in a man in his forties or fifties in good health and CMV-seropositive. J is TRBJ2-7 and V is TRBV9, with D maybe TRBD1 (6 bases). The sample comprised PBMCs. CDR3 bases: TGTGCCAGCAGCGTAAGTGACAGGACTTGGGAGCAGTACTTC. Encoded protein: CASSVSDRTWEQYF.